This T cell receptor (beta chain) was observed in a study of T cells in Graves' hyperthyroidism and ophthalmopathy. Overall study findings and caveats: The model's output predicted ophthalmopathy at a median of approximately 6.5 months prior to onset.

In the case of this clonotype: No antigen is known for it.

Using RNA transcripts as the source, TCR beta CDR3 regions were amplified. First-round RT-PCR with HTBI primers amplified the TCR CDR3 region. MiXCR, applied by TCRdb to the multiplex PCR reads, yields one record per CDR3 protein. The top ten hold under 8.5% of the sample, which has 600,000 to 700,000 distinct CDR3 sequences, just under 45% seen once. V lost 7 bases to trimming and J lost 0 bases; unmatched junction nucleotides: 4. The V gene's germline CDR1 is WSHSY and CDR2 SAAADI. This CDR3 is built from 15 residues. Specimen: peripheral blood or thyroid tissue (not recorded which). This TCR was sampled from an adult man with Graves' disease, either hyperthyroidism or ophthalmopathy (not recorded which). The chain is built from TRBV10-2 and TRBJ1-3, with 9 positions matching TRBD1. The CDR3 is CASTLDRGSGNTIYF. The DNA for the CDR3 is TGCGCCAGCACACTGGACAGGGGCTCTGGAAACACCATATATTTT.